The entry that follows covers one T cell receptor (beta chain) sequence. Its antigen is undetermined. CDR1 and CDR2 from the germline V gene are SGHDN and FVKESK. V lost 1 base to trimming and J lost 10 bases; unmatched junction nucleotides: 4. This CDR3 is built from 14 residues. This sample was included in a study of T cell repertoires in cytomegalovirus infection. TCRdb recomputed calls from the reads with MiXCR, one row per CDR3 protein. The sample has over 120,000 distinct CDR3 sequences; roughly 32% are singletons. Sequenced material: CD8+ T cells from cultured PBMCs, taken from culture after CMV antigen stimulation. The chain uses TRBV14 and TRBJ1-6; 7 bases agree with TRBD1. The TCR was taken from a human donor in good health (CMV status not recorded). Some clones in this sample may be carry-over from other donors' samples. CDR3 nucleotides: TGTGCCAGCAGCCAAGGACAGGGTGGGTCACCCCTCCACTTT. The encoded protein is CASSQGQGGSPLHF. The whole variable domain, remainder taken from reference TRBV14 and TRBJ1-6, is EAGVTQFPSHSVIEKGQTVTLRCDPISGHDNLYWYRRVMGKEIKFLLHFVKESKQDESGMPNNRFLAERTGGTYSTLKVQPAELEDSGVYFCASSQGQGGSPLHFGNGTRLTVT.